This is a list of T cell receptor beta chains from one sample in a study of T cell responses to AZD1222 COVID-19 vaccine. Produced via immunoSEQ multiplex PCR; TCRdb's table is partial and in-frame only. The table lists some 170,000 clones, 90% to 95% of them singletons. The starting material was peripheral blood, obtained on day 0 of AZD1222 vaccination. These receptors were collected from an adult in good health. The CDR3 runs from the conserved cysteine through the conserved F or W. D genes are given only for firm matches. Clone size is given for some rows only: seen once, a few or many times, or a class if the clone is expanded.

CDR3aa,CDR3nt,v_gene,d_gene,abundance,j_gene
CASSERGGAFGYGYTF,TGTGCCAGCAGTGAACGGGGGGGGGCCTTTGGATATGGCTACACCTTC,TRBV6-1,.,.,TRBJ1-2
CAWRGEGGQETQYF,TGTGCCTGGAGGGGGGAGGGGGGCCAAGAGACCCAGTACTTC,TRBV30,.,.,TRBJ2-5
CASSKCSSPEQYF,TGTGCCAGCAGCAAATGCTCTTCTCCCGAGCAGTACTTC,TRBV21-1,.,.,TRBJ2-7
CASSGIRKNTEAFF,TGTGCCAGCAGTGGAATACGGAAGAACACTGAAGCTTTCTTT,TRBV5-8,.,.,TRBJ1-1
CASSLYPNQPQHF,TGTGCCAGCAGTTTATATCCAAATCAGCCCCAGCATTTT,TRBV27,.,.,TRBJ1-5
CASSLKEGIGASGRHEQYF,TGTGCCAGCAGCTTAAAGGAGGGAATTGGGGCTAGCGGGAGGCACGAGCAGTACTTC,TRBV7-9,TRBD2,.,TRBJ2-7
CASSRAGTGMSEKLFF,TGTGCCAGCTCACGGGCCGGGACAGGGATGTCAGAAAAACTGTTTTTT,TRBV18,TRBD1,few,TRBJ1-4
CASSYGQGNQPQHF,TGTGCCAGCAGTTATGGGCAGGGCAATCAGCCCCAGCATTTT,TRBV27,.,.,TRBJ1-5
CASSFQARWTEAFF,TGTGCCAGCAGCTTTCAGGCGCGCTGGACTGAAGCTTTCTTT,TRBV5-6,.,.,TRBJ1-1
CASSLVGTYEQYF,TGTGCCAGCAGTTTAGTAGGCACCTACGAGCAGTACTTC,TRBV27,.,.,TRBJ2-7
CASSSRTSGSTDTQYF,TGTGCCAGCAGCTCGAGGACTAGCGGGAGCACAGATACGCAGTATTTT,TRBV7-2,TRBD2,.,TRBJ2-3
CASSQAPHRGMGDTGELFF,TGTGCCAGCAGCCAAGCCCCCCACAGGGGAATGGGGGACACCGGGGAGCTGTTTTTT,TRBV14,TRBD1,.,TRBJ2-2
CASSTGTSVSSYEQYF,TGTGCCAGCAGCACGGGGACTAGCGTGAGCTCCTACGAGCAGTACTTC,TRBV11-2,TRBD2,once,TRBJ2-7
CASSESGTGAYEQYF,TGCGCCAGCAGTGAATCCGGGACAGGGGCCTACGAGCAGTACTTC,TRBV10-1,TRBD1,.,TRBJ2-7
CASSLAVTGTEAFF,TGTGCCAGCAGCTTAGCGGTCACGGGCACTGAAGCTTTCTTT,TRBV7-8,.,.,TRBJ1-1
CASSRGNTEAFF,TGTGCCAGCAGCCGCGGAAACACTGAAGCTTTCTTT,TRBV11-2,.,.,TRBJ1-1